The present TCR beta chain was sequenced within a study of Graves' ophthalmopathy and Graves' hyperthyroidism. Study-wide findings and caveats: Most thyroid clonotypes expanded beyond 0.001 frequency were also found in blood. A model of 13 signatures distinguished ophthalmopathy from stable hyperthyroidism at around 91% sensitivity and nearly 82% specificity.

CDR3 regions of TCR beta were amplified from RNA transcripts. First-round RT-PCR employed HTBI primers, with a second-round multiplex PCR after it. TCRdb used MiXCR to reprocess the multiplex PCR reads, holding one entry per CDR3 protein. Of approximately 460,000 distinct CDR3 sequences in the sample, 13% to 15% were seen once. Germline lookup yields CDR1 MNHEY and CDR2 SMNVEV (reference sequence). This CDR3 has 15 residues. Trimming shortened V by 5 bases and J by 6 bases, and 20 bases separated the two germline ends. This clonotype was picked up many times. Its antigen is unidentified. This receptor was taken from a woman in her twenties or thirties with Graves' ophthalmopathy. This chain joins TRBV27 and TRBJ2-7; D may be TRBD2 (6 bases). The sequenced sample was blood. The CDR3: CASSPSIGSGGEQYF. CDR3 DNA sequence: TGTGCCAGCAGTCCCTCTATCGGGTCCGGGGGCGAGCAGTACTTC.